Presented here are 7 T cell receptor beta chains from one specimen sequenced in a study of neoadjuvant anti-PD-1 for oral cavity cancer. Sequenced by immunoSEQ multiplex PCR; TCRdb stores in-frame clones only, minus some. The sample shows some 15,000 clones, roughly two fifths of them seen only once. Time point denoted: after neoadjuvant nivolumab, at surgical resection. This specimen was tumor tissue, taken after nivolumab (anti-PD-1) treatment. These receptors were taken from a person aged 35-80 years with oral cavity squamous cell carcinoma.

The chain is built from TRBV7-3 and TRBJ2-7; perhaps TRBD1 as D (5 bases). The CDR3 is 10 amino acids. Germline values: CDR1 SGHTA, CDR2 FQGTGA. V lost 9 bases, J lost 6 bases, and 9 bases lay in between. The CDR3 DNA sequence: TGTGCCAGTAGGGGCGGCGAGCAGTACTTC. This translates into CASRGGEQYF.

The chain links TRBV6-6 to TRBJ2-7, with D possibly matching TRBD2 (5 bases). The CDR3 extends over 14 amino acids. Trimming left V 5 bases short and J 4 bases short, with 15 bases between. The germline gives CDR1 MNHNY, CDR2 SVGAGI (reference sequence). The CDR3 region is CASSQPGLGYEQYF. As DNA, the CDR3 is TGTGCCAGCAGTCAACCGGGATTGGGTTACGAGCAGTACTTC.

The chain employs TRBV6-4 and TRBJ1-1; D call uncertain. V was clipped by 6 bases and J by 0 bases, with 5 bases between them. The CDR3 sequence is 12 residues long. Germline loops: CDR1 MRHNA, CDR2 SNTAGT. The CDR3 loop is CASRGVNTEAFF. The CDR3 DNA reads TGTGCCAGCAGGGGAGTGAACACTGAAGCTTTCTTT.

This clone has just a few counts. V usage is TRBV4-2 and J usage is TRBJ1-6; D unresolved. V dropped 5 bases and J dropped 9 bases, with 14 bases sitting between them. Germline V gene sequence: CDR1 LGHNA, CDR2 YNFKEQ. The CDR3 covers 14 residues. CDR3 bases: TGTGCCAGCAGCGCATCCCAACGGGGTTCACCCCTCCACTTT. Translation: CASSASQRGSPLHF.

The CDR3 DNA reads TGTGCCAGTAGGACCCCGGGGGGCAATGAGCAGTTCTTC. This codes for CASRTPGGNEQFF. The chain has TRBV19 and TRBJ2-1, with 7 bases that match TRBD2. Germline CDR1 and CDR2: LNHDA and SQIVND (reference sequence). There are 13 residues in the CDR3. V lost 6 bases to trimming and J lost 6 bases; unmatched junction nucleotides: 5. The full variable domain, in which reference TRBV19 and TRBJ2-1 provide the parts outside the CDR3, is DGGITQSPKYLFRKEGQNVTLSCEQNLNHDAMYWYRQDPGQGLRLIYYSQIVNDFQKGDIAEGYSVSREKKESFPLTVTSAQKNPTAFYLCASRTPGGNEQFFGPGTRLTVL.

This chain connects TRBV11-2 to TRBJ2-7; no clear D. CDR1 SGHAT and CDR2 FQNNGV come from the germline V gene. Trimming removed 3 bases at V and 3 bases at J, with 15 bases between. The CDR3 totals 15 residues. The CDR3 reads CASSLETPPHYEQYF. CDR3 bases: TGTGCCAGCAGCTTGGAGACCCCACCCCACTACGAGCAGTACTTC. The full variable domain, rest sourced from reference TRBV11-2 and TRBJ2-7, is EAGVAQSPRYKIIEKRQSVAFWCNPISGHATLYWYQQILGQGPKLLIQFQNNGVVDDSQLPKDRFSAERLKGVDSTLKIQPAKLEDSAVYLCASSLETPPHYEQYFGPGTRLTVT.

Written as DNA, the CDR3 is TGTGCCAGCTCGTTGGGGAGCGGGGACAGAACTATTGGCTACACCTTC. This codes for CASSLGSGDRTIGYTF. The J gene is TRBJ1-2, the V gene TRBV18; 7 bases match TRBD1. V shed 6 bases, J shed 7 bases, and the junction held 17 bases outside the gene matches. The length of the CDR3 is 16 residues. The germline gives CDR1 KGHSH, CDR2 LQKENI.